The sequence of this TCR beta chain was determined in a study of cytotoxic CD8 clonotypes in ibrutinib-treated CLL. Study context: Partial responders roughly 25, complete 2; some 12 progressed and roughly 14 stayed in remission by median 68 months. Samples showed on average approximately 260,000 productive templates and around 94,000 productive rearrangements. Study-wide results and limits: Age-matched healthy donor levels were exceeded by baseline clonality, which tracked circulating CD8+ T-cell counts.

Data came from immunoSEQ multiplex PCR; TCRdb stores just in-frame clones and leaves some out. The sample contains 110,000 to 150,000 clones, 70% to 80% of which appear only once. A note on this clone: Its antigen is still unknown.

Between the trimmed V and J ends, which lost 5 bases and 7 bases, there was a span of 8 bases. Germline V CDR1 and CDR2: SEHNR, FQNEAQ (reference sequence). The CDR3 is 12 residues long. The sequence was collected from a human donor with chronic lymphocytic leukemia. This chain links TRBV7-9 with TRBJ2-2; D remains unclear. The sample here was PBMCs, taken after 24 months of ibrutinib treatment. The CDR3 nucleotides read TGTGCCAGCAGCCGCTCAGGCGGGGAGCTGTTTTTT. Encoded protein: CASSRSGGELFF.